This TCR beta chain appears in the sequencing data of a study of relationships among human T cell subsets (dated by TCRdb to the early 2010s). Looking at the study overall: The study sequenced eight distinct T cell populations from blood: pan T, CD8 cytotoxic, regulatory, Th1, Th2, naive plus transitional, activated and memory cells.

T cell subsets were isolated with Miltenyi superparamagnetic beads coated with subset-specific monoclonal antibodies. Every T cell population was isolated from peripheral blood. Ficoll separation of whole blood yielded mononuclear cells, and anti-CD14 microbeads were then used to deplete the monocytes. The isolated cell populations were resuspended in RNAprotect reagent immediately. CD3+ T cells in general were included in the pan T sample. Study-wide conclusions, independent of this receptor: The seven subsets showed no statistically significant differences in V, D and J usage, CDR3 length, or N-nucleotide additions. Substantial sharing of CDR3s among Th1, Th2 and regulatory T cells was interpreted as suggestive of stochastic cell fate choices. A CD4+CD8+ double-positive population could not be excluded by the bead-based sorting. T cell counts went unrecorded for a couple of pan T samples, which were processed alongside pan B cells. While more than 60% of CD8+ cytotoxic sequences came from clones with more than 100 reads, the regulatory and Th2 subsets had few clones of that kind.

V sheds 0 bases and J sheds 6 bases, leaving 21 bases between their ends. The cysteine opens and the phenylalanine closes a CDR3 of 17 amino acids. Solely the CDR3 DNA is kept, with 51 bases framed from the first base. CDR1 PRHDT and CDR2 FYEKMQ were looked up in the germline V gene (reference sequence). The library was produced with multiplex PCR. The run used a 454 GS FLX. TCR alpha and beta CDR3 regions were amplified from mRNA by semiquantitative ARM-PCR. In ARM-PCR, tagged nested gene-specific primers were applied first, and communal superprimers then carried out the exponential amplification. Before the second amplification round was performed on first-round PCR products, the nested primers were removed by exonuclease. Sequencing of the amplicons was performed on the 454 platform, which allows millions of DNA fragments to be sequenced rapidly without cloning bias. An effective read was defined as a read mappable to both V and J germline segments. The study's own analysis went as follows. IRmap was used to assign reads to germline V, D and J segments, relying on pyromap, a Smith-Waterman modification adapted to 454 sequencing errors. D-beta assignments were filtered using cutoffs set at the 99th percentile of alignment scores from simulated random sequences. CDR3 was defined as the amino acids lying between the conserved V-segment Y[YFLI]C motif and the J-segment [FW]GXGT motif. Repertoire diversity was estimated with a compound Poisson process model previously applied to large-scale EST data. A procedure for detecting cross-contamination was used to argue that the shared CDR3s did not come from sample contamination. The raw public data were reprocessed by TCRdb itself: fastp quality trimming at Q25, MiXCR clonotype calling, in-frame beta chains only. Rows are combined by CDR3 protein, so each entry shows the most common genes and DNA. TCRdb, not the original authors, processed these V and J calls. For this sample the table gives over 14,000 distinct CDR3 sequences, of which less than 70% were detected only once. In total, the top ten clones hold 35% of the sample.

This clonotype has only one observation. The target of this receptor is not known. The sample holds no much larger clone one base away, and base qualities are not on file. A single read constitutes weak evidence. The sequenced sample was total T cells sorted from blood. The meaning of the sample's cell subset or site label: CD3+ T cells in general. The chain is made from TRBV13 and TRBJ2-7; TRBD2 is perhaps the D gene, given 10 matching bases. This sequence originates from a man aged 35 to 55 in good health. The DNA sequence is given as TGTGCCAGCAGCTTAGGACAGGGGGCTAGCGGGAGTGTCGAGCAGTACTTC. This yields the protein CASSLGQGASGSVEQYF.